The rows below give T cell receptor beta chains drawn from one sample of a study of post-analysis software for immune sequencing data. From the PCR reads, TCRdb called clonotypes with MiXCR, one entry per CDR3 protein. The sample carries approximately 770,000 distinct CDR3 sequences, more than 45% recorded once. Specimen: blood. The receptors derive from a girl aged 10 to 17 with multiple sclerosis. Each CDR3 is given with its conserved first and last residue.

v_gene: TRBV15; CDR3aa: CATSRDGAGANVLTF
v_gene: TRBV25-1; CDR3aa: CASKDTGEQYF
v_gene: TRBV5-5; CDR3aa: CASSLWVGETEAFF
v_gene: TRBV28; CDR3aa: CASSPGTGSRYEQYF
v_gene: TRBV6-2/TRBV6-3; CDR3aa: CAIGAGELRIRQYF
v_gene: TRBV28; CDR3aa: CASTSLADQETQYF
v_gene: TRBV5-1; CDR3aa: CASSSDFNEQYF
v_gene: TRBV20-1; CDR3aa: CSARGVAGREETQYF
v_gene: TRBV30; CDR3aa: CAWSVLGEQYF
v_gene: TRBV11-2; CDR3aa: CASSLDQAGIYNEQFF
v_gene: TRBV11-2; CDR3aa: CASSFKGSYNEQYF
v_gene: TRBV20-1; CDR3aa: CSVPNAGSRERETWDEQFF
v_gene: TRBV27; CDR3aa: CASSFGTSGSNNEQFF
v_gene: TRBV24-1; CDR3aa: CATMGYRDTQYF